This T cell receptor beta chain appears in the sequencing data of a study of T cell responses to AZD1222 COVID-19 vaccine. Whole-study findings and limits: The donor group comprised mostly white British people and more females; the analysis possibly underestimated clonal diversity. The number of AZD1222 recipients seropositive at baseline was only five or six.

Concerning this clone itself: Its antigen is not identified.

The V gene end was trimmed by 0 bases and the J gene end by 1 base; junction bases not matched to a gene: 5. The CDR3 consists of 16 residues. The germline V gene encodes CDR1 SGHTA and CDR2 FQGTGA. Libraries were prepared by immunoSEQ multiplex PCR; TCRdb keeps only in-frame clonotypes and omits some of them. The table records approximately 120,000 clones, 80% to 90% of them present only once. This sequence originates from an adult in good health. The source was peripheral blood, collected on day 0 of AZD1222 vaccination. This sequence joins TRBV7-3 and TRBJ1-1; 7 nucleotides align to TRBD1. Written as DNA, the CDR3 is TGTGCCAGCAGCTTAACTCCCTCAGGGGGGAACACTGAAGCTTTCTTT. Its protein is CASSLTPSGGNTEAFF.